What follows is one T cell receptor (beta chain) and its context. Its cognate antigen is unknown. The sample originates from a study of radiation and T cells in renal cell carcinoma. As for time point: blood 2 weeks post-SBRT. Treatment: 15 Gy SBRT to primary tumor, nephrectomy 4 weeks later. Study-level points and caveats: Top tumor clonotypes rose in blood 2 weeks post-radiation, then contracted. No pretreatment tumor biopsies were available for baseline clonotypes.

The germline CDR1 and CDR2 sequences are SGHVS and FNYEAQ. The V end lost 4 bases, the J end lost 3 bases, and 18 bases lay between the germline ends. There are 17 residues in the CDR3. Using immunoSEQ multiplex PCR, the repertoire was profiled, and TCRdb retains in-frame clones only, with some absent. The sample yields around 70,000 clones, around 80% seen once. The chain recombines TRBV7-6 with TRBJ2-2; D is unclear. Source: blood, taken from a patient whose treatment included radiotherapy and nephrectomy. The sequence was collected from a man in his fifties or sixties with renal cell carcinoma. The CDR3 region is CASSSPHHDGDTGELFF. CDR3 coding DNA: TGTGCCAGCAGCTCCCCCCACCATGACGGAGACACCGGGGAGCTGTTTTTT.